This T cell receptor (beta chain) was sequenced during a study of multiple sclerosis patients with progressive multifocal leukoencephalopathy. With respect to this clone: The target antigen is unknown.

Some clones are missing from TCRdb's copy, which holds only in-frame ones; the method was immunoSEQ multiplex PCR. This sample yields around 25,000 clones, of which approximately 90% are seen a single time; 2% to 2.5% belongs to the top ten. This CDR3 comprises 16 residues. Germline CDR1 and CDR2: MNHNY and SVGAGI (reference sequence). The V gene lost 7 bases and the J gene lost 7 bases, with 23 bases spanning the gap. Time point reported: around eleven months of natalizumab therapy. Longitudinal control samples came from natalizumab-treated multiple sclerosis patients without PML. All patients had prior interferon beta, and all PML patients were female. Whole-study results and caveats: Clones expanded at PML were already present before and during natalizumab.

The receptor comes from a young man with multiple sclerosis. V is TRBV6-6 and J is TRBJ1-3, with D possibly TRBD1 on 5 matching bases. The sequences come from PBMCs, collected from a patient treated with natalizumab. CDR3 sequence: CASTKYLGAQWNTIYF. CDR3 in DNA: TGTGCCAGCACCAAATACCTAGGGGCCCAGTGGAACACCATATATTTT.